The next 25 T cell receptor beta chains were all read from a single sample in a study of control samples from healthy donors and cancer patients (dated by TCRdb to 2018 to 2020). Library preparation was by the immunoSEQ multiplex PCR assay. TCRdb carries this immuneACCESS record with in-frame sequences only. Its versions omit some clonotypes, under half of them owing to an unresolved V gene in the studies checked, with the rest unexplained. This sample holds some 100,000 clones; roughly 88% were observed only once. Of the sample, roughly 15% falls within the top ten clones. Sequencing used blood. All receptors derive from a man in his thirties or forties in good health.

The chain combines TRBV6-5 with TRBJ1-5, with no clear D. CDR3 length: 13 amino acids. The germline V gene encodes CDR1 MNHEY and CDR2 SVGAGI. The V and J ends lost 6 bases and 9 bases respectively, with 15 bases between them. CDR3 sequence reads: CASRADLHRPQHF. In nucleotides, the CDR3 is TGTGCCAGCAGGGCGGACCTACATCGGCCCCAGCATTTT.

V is TRBV7-9 and J is TRBJ1-6; 9 positions agree with TRBD1. The germline CDR1 and CDR2 sequences are SEHNR and FQNEAQ (reference sequence). The junction had 8 bases not matched to a gene; V was cut back by 0 bases and J by 14 bases. This CDR3 is 15 amino acids long. CDR3 sequence (DNA): TGTGCCAGCAGCTTAGCTTCCACAGGGGGCTTGTCCCTCCACTTT. Amino acid sequence: CASSLASTGGLSLHF.

The V gene is TRBV30, the J gene TRBJ1-2, with D possibly matching TRBD1 (5 bases). The CDR3 has 13 residues. Trimming pared 1 base from V and 4 bases from J, leaving 10 bases between. CDR1 and CDR2 (germline): GTSNPN, SVGIG (reference sequence). This CDR3 reads CAWSAGTAYGYTF. CDR3 DNA: TGTGCCTGGAGTGCCGGGACGGCCTATGGCTACACCTTC.

The rearrangement links TRBV29-1 to TRBJ2-1, with 8 bases that match TRBD2. Unmatched junction bases numbered 6, after V lost 1 base and J lost 1 base. Germline CDR1 SQVTM, CDR2 ANQGSEA. CDR3 size: 16 residues. CDR3 bases: TGCAGCGTTGAAGGAGGGACTAGGAGTTCCTACAATGAGCAGTTCTTC. This gives the protein CSVEGGTRSSYNEQFF.

The chain has TRBV7-7 and TRBJ2-5; 7 nucleotides line up with TRBD2. With V trimmed by 6 bases and J by 2 bases, 9 bases remained unmatched. CDR1 and CDR2 from the germline V gene are SSHAT and FNYEAQ (reference sequence). The CDR3 covers 15 residues. CDR3 DNA: TGTGCCAGCAGTTATGGGAGGGGAGTACAAGAGACCCAGTACTTC. The encoded protein is CASSYGRGVQETQYF.

The rearrangement uses TRBV6-5 and TRBJ1-1; D is unclear. CDR3 length equals 14 residues. Germline CDR1 is MNHEY and CDR2 is SVGAGI. V shed 2 bases and J shed 3 bases, with 10 bases lying between them. CDR3 sequence (DNA): TGTGCCAGCAGTTACGGAGAAGTGGACACTGAAGCTTTCTTT. It specifies CASSYGEVDTEAFF.

The chain has TRBV24-1 and TRBJ2-5, with 13 bases that match TRBD2. The trim removed 4 bases at V and 1 base at J, leaving 2 bases unmatched. The length of the CDR3 is 16 residues. Looked up from germline, CDR1 is KGHDR and CDR2 is SFDVKD. The CDR3 sequence: CATSERTSGSQETQYF. CDR3 DNA: TGTGCCACCAGTGAAAGGACTAGCGGGAGCCAAGAGACCCAGTACTTC.

The chain carries TRBV4-2 and TRBJ1-3; perhaps TRBD1 as D (6 bases). Trimming stripped 4 bases from V and 0 bases from J, with 13 bases between. Germline CDR1 reads LGHNA; CDR2 reads YNFKEQ. This CDR3 region has 16 residues. The CDR3 loop is CASSPDRSYSGNTIYF. In nucleotides, the CDR3 is TGTGCCAGCAGCCCAGACAGGTCCTACTCTGGAAACACCATATATTTT.

This clone has a single count. The chain joins TRBV7-7 to TRBJ2-3; D call uncertain. The germline gives CDR1 SSHAT, CDR2 FNYEAQ (reference sequence). The V end lost 5 bases, the J end lost 2 bases, and 14 bases lay between the germline ends. The CDR3 runs to 15 residues. Here the CDR3 DNA reads TGTGCCAGCAGCCGACTGCTTGGTGCCACAGATACGCAGTATTTT. Its protein is CASSRLLGATDTQYF.

The CDR3 here is CASSLVMGRNYNEQFF. The DNA for the CDR3 is TGTGCCAGCAGCTTAGTCATGGGACGGAACTACAATGAGCAGTTCTTC. The gene calls are TRBV7-9 and TRBJ2-1; TRBD1 or TRBD2 may be the D gene (5 bases each). Trimming left V 1 base short and J 3 bases short, with 13 bases between. Germline V CDR1 and CDR2: SEHNR, FQNEAQ (reference sequence). The CDR3 loop spans 16 amino acids.

The V gene is TRBV25-1, the J gene TRBJ1-1; D might be TRBD1 (6 bases). In germline, CDR1 is MGHDK, CDR2 SYGVNS. Between the trimmed V and J ends, which lost 1 base and 4 bases, there was a span of 13 bases. This CDR3 has 15 amino acids. The CDR3 here is CASSEWFGGGTEAFF. The DNA for the CDR3 is TGTGCCAGCAGTGAATGGTTCGGAGGGGGCACTGAAGCTTTCTTT.

CDR3 sequence (DNA): TGTGCCAGCAGTTTACCTGAGGACGGAATGCAAGAGACCCAGTACTTC. This translates into CASSLPEDGMQETQYF. J is TRBJ2-5 and V is TRBV28; D not resolved. CDR1 MDHEN and CDR2 SYDVKM come from the germline V gene. The V end lost 2 bases, the J end lost 2 bases, and 15 bases lay between the germline ends. This CDR3 is 16 amino acids long. The whole variable domain, remainder taken from reference TRBV28 and TRBJ2-5, is DVKVTQSSRYLVKRTGEKVFLECVQDMDHENMFWYRQDPGLGLRLIYFSYDVKMKEKGDIPEGYSVSREKKERFSLILESASTNQTSMYLCASSLPEDGMQETQYFGPGTRLLVL.

The chain's CDR3 is CASSSPLGQLNEKLFF. Here the CDR3 DNA reads TGCGCCAGCAGCTCCCCTCTGGGACAGTTAAATGAAAAACTGTTTTTT. The chain recombines TRBV5-1 with TRBJ1-4, with 7 positions matching TRBD1. CDR1 is SGHRS and CDR2 is YFSETQ in the germline V gene. Trimming at V came to 3 bases and at J to 5 bases, leaving 10 bases not matched to a gene. The CDR3 contains 16 residues.

The rearrangement joins TRBV2 to TRBJ2-5; perhaps D is TRBD1 or TRBD2 (6 bases each). The ends were cut back, 6 bases at V and 0 bases at J, with 11 bases in the middle. The CDR3 is made up of 14 amino acids. CDR1 and CDR2 from the germline V gene are SNHLY and FYNNEI. CDR3 sequence (DNA): TGTGCCAGCAGCCCGGGGGCGAACCAAGAGACCCAGTACTTC. Its protein product is CASSPGANQETQYF.

V usage is TRBV19 and J usage is TRBJ1-5; D is uncertain. Between the trimmed V and J ends, which lost 2 bases and 5 bases, there was a span of 10 bases. Germline assignment: CDR1 LNHDA and CDR2 SQIVND (reference sequence). This CDR3 is 14 amino acids long. The chain's CDR3 is CASSITKGDQPQHF. The CDR3 DNA follows: TGTGCCAGTAGTATAACGAAAGGAGATCAGCCCCAGCATTTT.

This clone was found a few times. The chain couples TRBV10-2 to TRBJ2-3; weak D call: TRBD2 (6 bases). The V and J ends lost 6 bases and 2 bases respectively, with 12 bases between them. CDR3 length: 14 residues. Germline V gene lookup returns CDR1 WSHSY and CDR2 SAAADI. CDR3 sequence: CASSLANPTDTQYF. In DNA form, the CDR3 reads TGCGCCAGCAGCCTAGCGAATCCCACAGATACGCAGTATTTT.

As regards this clone: One end of the junction varies from germline; a read error may be responsible. This rearrangement joins TRBV4-1 to TRBJ2-1, with 7 nucleotides matching TRBD1. Germline V gene lookup returns CDR1 MGHRA and CDR2 YSYEKL. The CDR3 contains 16 residues. The CDR3 is CASRQVPGQVYNEQFF. The CDR3 region has the DNA TGCGCCAGCAGGCAAGTTCCCGGACAGGTGTACAATGAGCAGTTCTTC.

The chain uses TRBV7-6 and TRBJ2-1, with a tentative D call TRBD1 (6 bases). Germline V gene sequence: CDR1 SGHVS, CDR2 FNYEAQ. The CDR3 is 15 residues long. V was trimmed by 5 bases and J by 4 bases, leaving 15 bases between them. Written as DNA, the CDR3 is TGTGCCAGCAGCCCCGGGACACCCCTTTACAATGAGCAGTTCTTC. Protein sequence: CASSPGTPLYNEQFF.

CDR3 protein: CASRIDNRGTEAFF. The CDR3 coding sequence is TGTGCCAGCCGAATCGACAACAGGGGCACTGAAGCTTTCTTT. This sequence joins TRBV6-5 and TRBJ1-1; 7 positions agree with TRBD1. Germline V gives CDR1 MNHEY, CDR2 SVGAGI. The V segment lost 8 bases and the J segment 4 bases; nucleotides outside the gene matches: 10. CDR3 length: 14 residues.

The rearrangement links TRBV30 to TRBJ2-7; 7 bases fit TRBD1. Per germline, CDR1 GTSNPN and CDR2 SVGIG (reference sequence). This CDR3 has 11 residues. V lost 3 bases, J lost 6 bases, and 2 bases stayed unmatched. CDR3 in amino acids: CAWSPGGEQYF. The CDR3 region has the DNA TGTGCCTGGAGCCCAGGGGGCGAGCAGTACTTC.

V usage is TRBV6-4 and J usage is TRBJ2-1; the match to TRBD2 covers 11 bases. Germline CDR1 and CDR2: MRHNA and SNTAGT. The CDR3 runs 14 residues. V dropped 2 bases and J dropped 6; count of bases not matched to a gene: 0. The CDR3 DNA follows: TGTGCCAGCAGTGACACTAGCGGGAGCAATGAGCAGTTCTTC. Amino acids: CASSDTSGSNEQFF.

The V call is TRBV3-1 (or the pseudogene TRBV3-2), the J call TRBJ2-3; no reliable D call. CDR1 is LGHDT and CDR2 is YNNKEL in the germline V gene (reference sequence). The CDR3 totals 16 residues. Trimming shortened V by 0 bases and J by 2 bases, and 12 bases separated the two germline ends. This chain's CDR3 is CASSQDWQAITDTQYF. DNA of the CDR3: TGTGCCAGCAGCCAAGATTGGCAGGCGATCACAGATACGCAGTATTTT.

This clone occurred once. The V gene is TRBV25-1, the J gene TRBJ1-3, with a tentative D call TRBD1 (5 bases). The germline gives CDR1 MGHDK, CDR2 SYGVNS. The CDR3 is 13 residues long. V lost 5 bases and J 4 bases, leaving 9 bases between the germline ends. The CDR3 DNA reads as TGTGCCAGCAGTCGCGGGGGAGGAAACACCATATATTTT. Protein sequence: CASSRGGGNTIYF.

This chain links TRBV5-5 with TRBJ2-1, with 9 bases aligning to TRBD1. The V gene end was trimmed by 0 bases and the J gene end by 9 bases; junction bases not matched to a gene: 4. Germline lookup yields CDR1 SGHKS and CDR2 YYEKEE (reference sequence). This CDR3 contains 14 residues. The CDR3 DNA reads TGTGCCAGCAGCTTGGACAGGGGGCTGGGTGAGCAGTTCTTC. It yields the protein CASSLDRGLGEQFF.

The rearrangement joins TRBV29-1 to TRBJ2-7; D unclear. CDR3 length: 12 residues. Germline assignment: CDR1 SQVTM and CDR2 ANQGSEA. V was trimmed by 2 bases and J by 6 bases, leaving 11 bases between them. This chain's CDR3 is CSVEWGLGEQYF. The CDR3 DNA is TGCAGCGTTGAATGGGGATTGGGCGAGCAGTACTTC.